A selection of T cell receptor beta chains follows, all from one sample in a study of technical replicates of blood from a handful of donors. Using immunoSEQ multiplex PCR, the repertoire was profiled, and TCRdb retains in-frame clones only, with some absent. The sample yields under 95,000 clones, 85% to 95% seen once. The sequenced sample consisted of T cells isolated from PBMCs. These receptor sequences come from a human donor in good health. Both conserved end residues are part of each CDR3. The order of the fields is D gene, V gene, clone size, J gene, CDR3 length, CDR3 DNA, CDR3 protein. The D gene is left open where the match is weak. Clone sizes are given selectively: once, few, many, or a class where the clone is expanded.

d_call: NA
v_call: TRBV19
clone_size: NA
j_call: TRBJ1-3
cdr3_length: 15
cdr3_nt: TGTGCCGTCCGTGGGCAGCCGAGCTCTGGAAACACCATATATTTT
cdr3_aa: CAVRGQPSSGNTIYF

d_call: NA
v_call: TRBV19
clone_size: NA
j_call: TRBJ1-1
cdr3_length: 11
cdr3_nt: TGTGCCGCGGCGATGAACACTGAAGCTTTCTTT
cdr3_aa: CAAAMNTEAFF

d_call: NA
v_call: TRBV10-2
clone_size: NA
j_call: TRBJ2-5
cdr3_length: 13
cdr3_nt: TGCGCCAGCATATCGCGGCGGGTGGGGACCCAGTACTTC
cdr3_aa: CASISRRVGTQYF

d_call: TRBD2
v_call: TRBV11-1
clone_size: NA
j_call: TRBJ2-7
cdr3_length: 14
cdr3_nt: TGTGCCAGCAGCCCCGGGACTACCTACTACGAGCAGTACTTC
cdr3_aa: CASSPGTTYYEQYF

d_call: TRBD1
v_call: TRBV13
clone_size: NA
j_call: TRBJ1-2
cdr3_length: 15
cdr3_nt: TGTGCCAGCAGCTTACGTATTACCAGGGGGGCTGGCTACACCTTC
cdr3_aa: CASSLRITRGAGYTF

d_call: NA
v_call: TRBV27
clone_size: NA
j_call: TRBJ1-2
cdr3_length: 11
cdr3_nt: TGTGCCAGCAAGGACTACTATGGCTACACCTTC
cdr3_aa: CASKDYYGYTF

d_call: NA
v_call: TRBV5-6
clone_size: NA
j_call: TRBJ2-7
cdr3_length: 14
cdr3_nt: TGTGCCAGCAGTTCCACAGGAAATTTCTACGAGCAGTACTTC
cdr3_aa: CASSSTGNFYEQYF

d_call: TRBD2
v_call: TRBV9
clone_size: NA
j_call: TRBJ2-1
cdr3_length: 15
cdr3_nt: TGTGCCAGCAGCATCGGACTAGCGGCATACAATGAGCAGTTCTTC
cdr3_aa: CASSIGLAAYNEQFF

d_call: NA
v_call: TRBV7-2
clone_size: NA
j_call: TRBJ2-7
cdr3_length: 12
cdr3_nt: TGTGCCAGCAGCTCAGGAGGTTTCGAGCAGTACTTC
cdr3_aa: CASSSGGFEQYF

d_call: TRBD1
v_call: TRBV4-1
clone_size: once
j_call: TRBJ2-7
cdr3_length: 14
cdr3_nt: TGCGCCAGCAGCCATACCGGGACAGGCTACGAGCAGTACTTC
cdr3_aa: CASSHTGTGYEQYF

d_call: TRBD1
v_call: TRBV4-1
clone_size: NA
j_call: TRBJ2-2
cdr3_length: 17
cdr3_nt: TGCGCCAGCAGCCAAGAATTGACAGGGGCAGGCACCGGGGAGCTGTTTTTT
cdr3_aa: CASSQELTGAGTGELFF

d_call: NA
v_call: TRBV5-1
clone_size: NA
j_call: TRBJ1-2
cdr3_length: 16
cdr3_nt: TGCGCCAGCAGTCCGGGACACGGCCAAGCCAACTATGGCTACACCTTC
cdr3_aa: CASSPGHGQANYGYTF

d_call: NA
v_call: TRBV2
clone_size: NA
j_call: TRBJ1-1
cdr3_length: 15
cdr3_nt: TGTGCCAGCAGAACCGTAAGGACAGCTCCCGGGGTGGCTTTCTTT
cdr3_aa: CASRTVRTAPGVAFF

d_call: NA
v_call: TRBV25-1
clone_size: once
j_call: TRBJ2-6
cdr3_length: 15
cdr3_nt: TGTGCCAGCAGTGAACGGGGGTCTGGGGCCAACGTCCTGACTTTC
cdr3_aa: CASSERGSGANVLTF

d_call: NA
v_call: TRBV7-3
clone_size: NA
j_call: TRBJ1-1
cdr3_length: 13
cdr3_nt: TGTGCCAGCAGCTTCCGGAGGAACACTGAAGCTTTCTTT
cdr3_aa: CASSFRRNTEAFF

d_call: NA
v_call: TRBV4-2
clone_size: NA
j_call: TRBJ1-6
cdr3_length: 17
cdr3_nt: TGTGCCAGCAGCCAAGTAGCTAGTACTCTCTCAAATTCACCCCTCCACTTT
cdr3_aa: CASSQVASTLSNSPLHF

d_call: TRBD1
v_call: TRBV4-2
clone_size: NA
j_call: TRBJ2-2
cdr3_length: 16
cdr3_nt: TGTGCCAGCAGCCAAGGAGGGACAGGGGACACCGGGGAGCTGTTTTTT
cdr3_aa: CASSQGGTGDTGELFF

d_call: NA
v_call: TRBV15
clone_size: NA
j_call: TRBJ2-2
cdr3_length: 16
cdr3_nt: TGTGCCACCAGCAGAGAGAGTGAACGGGAGATCGGGGAGCTGTTTTTT
cdr3_aa: CATSRESEREIGELFF

d_call: NA
v_call: TRBV6-5
clone_size: once
j_call: TRBJ1-6
cdr3_length: 14
cdr3_nt: TGTGCCAGCGGAACGACCGCGGATAATTCACCCCTCCACTTT
cdr3_aa: CASGTTADNSPLHF

d_call: NA
v_call: TRBV7-9
clone_size: NA
j_call: TRBJ2-5
cdr3_length: 15
cdr3_nt: TGTGCCAGCAGCTTGTCTTCGGGAGTTCTCGAGACCCAGTACTTC
cdr3_aa: CASSLSSGVLETQYF

d_call: TRBD1
v_call: TRBV4-1
clone_size: NA
j_call: TRBJ1-4
cdr3_length: 16
cdr3_nt: TGCGCCAGCAGCTCCTTGCTTCCGGGACAGGGGGAAAAACTGTTTTTT
cdr3_aa: CASSSLLPGQGEKLFF

d_call: NA
v_call: TRBV5-6
clone_size: few
j_call: TRBJ2-7
cdr3_length: 14
cdr3_nt: TGTGCCAGCAGCCGGCCAGCGAGGCCTACACGTCAGTACTTC
cdr3_aa: CASSRPARPTRQYF

d_call: TRBD1
v_call: TRBV2
clone_size: NA
j_call: TRBJ1-6
cdr3_length: 13
cdr3_nt: TGTGCCAGCAGTCGGGACAGAAATTCACCCCTCCACTTT
cdr3_aa: CASSRDRNSPLHF

d_call: NA
v_call: TRBV7-8
clone_size: NA
j_call: TRBJ2-7
cdr3_length: 15
cdr3_nt: TGTGCCAGCAGCCCCGCGAGGGTATCAGCCTACGAGCAGTACTTC
cdr3_aa: CASSPARVSAYEQYF

d_call: TRBD1
v_call: TRBV6-4
clone_size: NA
j_call: TRBJ1-1
cdr3_length: 14
cdr3_nt: TGTGCCAGCAGGGGGACAGTACAGAACACTGAAGCTTTCTTT
cdr3_aa: CASRGTVQNTEAFF

d_call: NA
v_call: TRBV6-1
clone_size: NA
j_call: TRBJ2-7
cdr3_length: 15
cdr3_nt: TGTGCCAGCAAGGGGGGGGACACAAAGACCTACGAGCAGTACTTC
cdr3_aa: CASKGGDTKTYEQYF

d_call: NA
v_call: TRBV7-6
clone_size: NA
j_call: TRBJ1-5
cdr3_length: 21
cdr3_nt: TGTGCCAGCAGCTTAGCGCCGACACTGCCTCCCCGCTATTATAGCAATCAGCCCCAGCATTTT
cdr3_aa: CASSLAPTLPPRYYSNQPQHF

d_call: NA
v_call: TRBV5-6
clone_size: NA
j_call: TRBJ2-1
cdr3_length: 12
cdr3_nt: TGTGCCAGCAGCTTAGCCCACAATGAGCAGTTCTTC
cdr3_aa: CASSLAHNEQFF

d_call: NA
v_call: TRBV29-1
clone_size: NA
j_call: TRBJ2-1
cdr3_length: 11
cdr3_nt: TGCAGCGTTGAATATTACAATGAGCAGTTCTTC
cdr3_aa: CSVEYYNEQFF

d_call: NA
v_call: TRBV6-1
clone_size: NA
j_call: TRBJ2-3
cdr3_length: 11
cdr3_nt: TGTGCCAGCAGGTACACAGATACGCAGTATTTT
cdr3_aa: CASRYTDTQYF

d_call: NA
v_call: TRBV5-1
clone_size: NA
j_call: TRBJ2-3
cdr3_length: 14
cdr3_nt: TGCGCCAGCAGCCCTACGACTGACACAGATACGCAGTATTTT
cdr3_aa: CASSPTTDTDTQYF

d_call: NA
v_call: TRBV30
clone_size: NA
j_call: TRBJ1-4
cdr3_length: 14
cdr3_nt: TGTGCCTGGAGGCTATCTCCGGGGGATGAAAAACTGTTTTTT
cdr3_aa: CAWRLSPGDEKLFF

d_call: NA
v_call: TRBV6-1
clone_size: NA
j_call: TRBJ2-5
cdr3_length: 15
cdr3_nt: TGTGCCAGCAGTGAAGCGGTGGGGGGATGGGAGACCCAGTACTTC
cdr3_aa: CASSEAVGGWETQYF

d_call: NA
v_call: TRBV30
clone_size: few
j_call: TRBJ1-1
cdr3_length: 11
cdr3_nt: TGTGCCTTGACAGTGAACACTGAAGCTTTCTTT
cdr3_aa: CALTVNTEAFF

d_call: NA
v_call: TRBV27
clone_size: NA
j_call: TRBJ1-1
cdr3_length: 14
cdr3_nt: TGTGCCAGCAGCACCCTGGGGGCTGGGACTGAAGCTTTCTTT
cdr3_aa: CASSTLGAGTEAFF

d_call: NA
v_call: TRBV30
clone_size: few
j_call: TRBJ1-2
cdr3_length: 13
cdr3_nt: TGTGCCTGGAGTGTGGGCCAGGGTTCTGGCTACACCTTC
cdr3_aa: CAWSVGQGSGYTF

d_call: TRBD1
v_call: TRBV29-1
clone_size: NA
j_call: TRBJ2-5
cdr3_length: 13
cdr3_nt: TGCAGCGTCTCCAGACAGGGTGGGGAGACCCAGTACTTC
cdr3_aa: CSVSRQGGETQYF

d_call: TRBD1
v_call: TRBV6-5
clone_size: NA
j_call: TRBJ2-7
cdr3_length: 14
cdr3_nt: TGTGCCAGCAGTTACGGGGACAGGGGAAGCGAGCAGTACTTC
cdr3_aa: CASSYGDRGSEQYF

d_call: NA
v_call: TRBV5-1
clone_size: NA
j_call: TRBJ1-1
cdr3_length: 16
cdr3_nt: TGCGCCAGCAGCTTGTTGGGGGGGCTGATGGGCACTGAAGCTTTCTTT
cdr3_aa: CASSLLGGLMGTEAFF

d_call: TRBD1
v_call: TRBV2
clone_size: few
j_call: TRBJ1-5
cdr3_length: 14
cdr3_nt: TGTGCCAGCAGCCCACAGGGGTTGGATCAGCCCCAGCATTTT
cdr3_aa: CASSPQGLDQPQHF

d_call: NA
v_call: TRBV28
clone_size: NA
j_call: TRBJ2-1
cdr3_length: 15
cdr3_nt: TGTGCCAGCAGTTTAGGCCAGAATACCTACAATGAGCAGTTCTTC
cdr3_aa: CASSLGQNTYNEQFF

d_call: TRBD1
v_call: TRBV5-1
clone_size: NA
j_call: TRBJ2-5
cdr3_length: 16
cdr3_nt: TGCGCCAGCAGCACCCGCCCGGGACAGGGATGGGAGACCCAGTACTTC
cdr3_aa: CASSTRPGQGWETQYF

d_call: TRBD1
v_call: TRBV5-1
clone_size: NA
j_call: TRBJ2-3
cdr3_length: 14
cdr3_nt: TGCGCCAGCAGGGGACAGGGGAGTTCAGATACGCAGTATTTT
cdr3_aa: CASRGQGSSDTQYF

d_call: NA
v_call: TRBV30
clone_size: few
j_call: TRBJ2-5
cdr3_length: 12
cdr3_nt: TGTGCCTGGAGTTTTGGACAGGAGACCCAGTACTTC
cdr3_aa: CAWSFGQETQYF

d_call: NA
v_call: TRBV9
clone_size: NA
j_call: TRBJ1-2
cdr3_length: 12
cdr3_nt: TGTGCCAGCAGCGCGGTGACTAGCGGCTACACCTTC
cdr3_aa: CASSAVTSGYTF

d_call: NA
v_call: TRBV5-1
clone_size: NA
j_call: TRBJ1-4
cdr3_length: 15
cdr3_nt: TGCGCCAGCAGCCGAGGGGGGGATTTCGGTGAAAAACTGTTTTTT
cdr3_aa: CASSRGGDFGEKLFF

d_call: NA
v_call: TRBV7-9
clone_size: NA
j_call: TRBJ2-6
cdr3_length: 15
cdr3_nt: TGTGCCAGCTCACGGGGGGCCCCTGGGGCCAACGTCCTGACTTTC
cdr3_aa: CASSRGAPGANVLTF